Here is one T cell receptor (beta chain) with its context. Produced via immunoSEQ multiplex PCR; TCRdb's table is partial and in-frame only. The sample records about 480,000 clones, roughly 87% being singletons. The source of the sample is a study of Ad26.COV2.S vaccination and SARS-CoV-2 variants. Treatment reported: some 19 received Ad26.COV2.S at low or high dose, single or two shots; several received placebo; per-sample allocation not given. Samples were taken on day 63 after the first vaccine or placebo injection. The specimen comprised peripheral blood, sampled in a trial of Ad26.COV2.S vaccine versus placebo. The sequence was collected from a person between 18 and 65 years old who received the Ad26.COV2.S COVID-19 vaccine or a placebo.

The CDR3 loop is CASSLEQGQSYGYTF. CDR3 sequence (DNA): TGTGCCAGCAGCTTAGAACAGGGGCAGAGCTATGGCTACACCTTC. The chain couples TRBV7-9 to TRBJ1-2, with TRBD1 matching 7 bases. This CDR3 has 15 residues. The V gene end was trimmed by 1 base and the J gene end by 4 bases; junction bases not matched to a gene: 6. CDR1 SEHNR and CDR2 FQNEAQ come from the germline V gene (reference sequence).